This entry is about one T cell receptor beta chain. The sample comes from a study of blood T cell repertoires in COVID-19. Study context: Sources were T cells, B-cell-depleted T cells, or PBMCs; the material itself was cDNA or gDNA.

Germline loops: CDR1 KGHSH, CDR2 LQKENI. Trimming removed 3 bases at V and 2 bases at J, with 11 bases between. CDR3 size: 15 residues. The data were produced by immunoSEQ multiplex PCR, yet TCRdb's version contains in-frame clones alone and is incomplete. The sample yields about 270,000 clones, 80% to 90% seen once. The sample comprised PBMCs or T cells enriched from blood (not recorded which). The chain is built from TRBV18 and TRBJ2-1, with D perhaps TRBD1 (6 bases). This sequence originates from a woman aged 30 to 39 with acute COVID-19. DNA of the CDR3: TGTGCCAGCTCACCCTCCAGGGGTACCTACAATGAGCAGTTCTTC. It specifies CASSPSRGTYNEQFF.